This entry concerns a single T cell receptor beta chain. This specimen comes from a study of blood T cell repertoires in COVID-19. Using immunoSEQ multiplex PCR, the repertoire was profiled, and TCRdb retains in-frame clones only, with some absent. The repertoire holds about 180,000 clones, roughly 82% seen once, with nearly 15% in the top ten. The length of the CDR3 is 15 residues. V was pared by 2 bases and J by 6 bases, with 12 bases of the junction left unmatched. Germline V gene lookup returns CDR1 GTSNPN and CDR2 SVGIG (reference sequence). Sequenced material: PBMCs or T cells enriched from blood (not recorded which). This chain uses TRBV30 with TRBJ1-1; TRBD1 agrees at 7 bases. This TCR was sampled from a man over 45 who had recovered from COVID-19. The CDR3 DNA reads as TGTGCCTGGAGTTCACTTGACAGGGATAACCCTGAAGCTTTCTTT. It yields the protein CAWSSLDRDNPEAFF. The full variable domain, completed using reference TRBV30 and TRBJ1-1, is SQTIHQWPATLVQPVGSPLSLECTVEGTSNPNLYWYRQAAGRGLQLLFYSVGIGQISSEVPQNLSASRPQDRQFILSSKKLLLSDSGFYLCAWSSLDRDNPEAFFGQGTRLTVV.